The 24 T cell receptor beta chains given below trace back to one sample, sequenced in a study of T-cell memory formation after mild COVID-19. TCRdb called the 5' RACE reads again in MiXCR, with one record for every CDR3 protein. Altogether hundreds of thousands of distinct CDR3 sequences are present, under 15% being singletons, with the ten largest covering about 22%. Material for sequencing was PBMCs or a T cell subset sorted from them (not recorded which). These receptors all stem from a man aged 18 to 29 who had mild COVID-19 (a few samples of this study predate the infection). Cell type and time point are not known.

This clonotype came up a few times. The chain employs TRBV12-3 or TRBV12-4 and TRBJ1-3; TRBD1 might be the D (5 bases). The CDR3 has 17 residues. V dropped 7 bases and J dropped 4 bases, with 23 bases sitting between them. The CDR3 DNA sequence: TGTGCCAGCATCCAGGGACGCCTGAGGACTCGAGGAAACACCATATATTTT. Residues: CASIQGRLRTRGNTIYF.

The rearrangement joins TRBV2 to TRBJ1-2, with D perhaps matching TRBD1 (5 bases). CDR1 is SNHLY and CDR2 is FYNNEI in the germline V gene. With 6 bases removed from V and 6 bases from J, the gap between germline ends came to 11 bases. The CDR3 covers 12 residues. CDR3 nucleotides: TGTGCCAGCAGCCCCCAGGGCCATGGCTACACCTTC. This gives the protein CASSPQGHGYTF.

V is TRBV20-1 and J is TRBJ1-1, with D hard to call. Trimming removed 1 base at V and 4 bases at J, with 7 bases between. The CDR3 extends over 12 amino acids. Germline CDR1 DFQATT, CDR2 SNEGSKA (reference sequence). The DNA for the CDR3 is TGCAGTGCTAGAGGAGACCCCACTGAAGCTTTCTTT. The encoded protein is CSARGDPTEAFF.

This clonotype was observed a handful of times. CDR3 DNA sequence: TGCAGTGCTCAGGACAGGGGGATGTACACCGGGGAGCTGTTTTTT. It translates to CSAQDRGMYTGELFF. This sequence joins TRBV20-1 and TRBJ2-2, with TRBD1 identical over 10 bases. The length of the CDR3 is 15 residues. Germline CDR1 DFQATT, CDR2 SNEGSKA (reference sequence). J was trimmed by 3 bases and V by 5 bases; bases with no gene match: 6.

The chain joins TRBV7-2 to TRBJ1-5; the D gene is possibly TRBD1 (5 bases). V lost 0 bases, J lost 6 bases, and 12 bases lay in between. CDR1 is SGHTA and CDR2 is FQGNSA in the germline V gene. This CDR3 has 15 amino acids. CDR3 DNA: TGTGCCAGCAGCTTAGCGCGGGGGTTCAGTCAGCCCCAGCATTTT. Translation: CASSLARGFSQPQHF.

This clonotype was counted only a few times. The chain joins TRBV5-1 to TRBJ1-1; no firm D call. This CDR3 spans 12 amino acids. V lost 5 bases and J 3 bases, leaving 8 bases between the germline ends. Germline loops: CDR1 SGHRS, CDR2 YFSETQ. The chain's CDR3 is CASRDEDTEAFF. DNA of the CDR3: TGCGCCAGCAGGGATGAAGACACTGAAGCTTTCTTT.

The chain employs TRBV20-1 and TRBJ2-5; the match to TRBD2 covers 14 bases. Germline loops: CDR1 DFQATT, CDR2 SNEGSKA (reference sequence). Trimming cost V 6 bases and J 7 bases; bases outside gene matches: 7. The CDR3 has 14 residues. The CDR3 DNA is TGCAGTGCGGCGACTAGCGGGGGGGCAGTGACCCAGTACTTC. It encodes CSAATSGGAVTQYF.

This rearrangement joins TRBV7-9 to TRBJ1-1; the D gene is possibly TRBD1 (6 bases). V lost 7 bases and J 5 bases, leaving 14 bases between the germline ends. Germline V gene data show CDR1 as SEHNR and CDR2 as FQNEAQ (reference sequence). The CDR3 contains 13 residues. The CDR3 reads CASNEQGITEAFF. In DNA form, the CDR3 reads TGTGCCAGCAATGAGCAGGGGATAACTGAAGCTTTCTTT.

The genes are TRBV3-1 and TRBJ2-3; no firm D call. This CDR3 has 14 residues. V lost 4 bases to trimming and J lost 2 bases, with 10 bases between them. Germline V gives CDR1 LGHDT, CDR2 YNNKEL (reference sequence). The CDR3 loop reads CASSLGPVTDTQYF. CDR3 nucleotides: TGTGCCAGCAGCCTCGGCCCCGTCACAGATACGCAGTATTTT.

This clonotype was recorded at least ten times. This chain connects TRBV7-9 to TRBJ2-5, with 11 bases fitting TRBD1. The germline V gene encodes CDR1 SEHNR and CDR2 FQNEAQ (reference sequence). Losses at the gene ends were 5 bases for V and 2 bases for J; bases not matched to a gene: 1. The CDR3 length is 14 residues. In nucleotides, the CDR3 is TGTGCCAGCAGCCGGGACAGGGGGCAAGAGACCCAGTACTTC. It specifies CASSRDRGQETQYF. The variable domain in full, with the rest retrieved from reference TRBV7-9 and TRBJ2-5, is DTGVSQNPRHKITKRGQNVTFRCDPISEHNRLYWYRQTLGQGPEFLTYFQNEAQLEKSRLLSDRFSAERPKGSFSTLEIQRTEQGDSAMYLCASSRDRGQETQYFGPGTRLLVL.

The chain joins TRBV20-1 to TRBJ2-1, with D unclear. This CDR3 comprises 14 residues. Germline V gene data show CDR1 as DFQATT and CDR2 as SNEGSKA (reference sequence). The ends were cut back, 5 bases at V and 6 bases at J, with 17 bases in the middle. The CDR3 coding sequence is TGCAGTGCTTCCTCCGGGTCCCATGGCAATGAGCAGTTCTTC. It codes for CSASSGSHGNEQFF.

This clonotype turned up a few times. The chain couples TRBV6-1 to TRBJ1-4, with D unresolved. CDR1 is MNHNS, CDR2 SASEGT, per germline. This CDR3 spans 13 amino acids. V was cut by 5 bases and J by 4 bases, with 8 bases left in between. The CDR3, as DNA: TGTGCCAGCAGTAGGCAGAATAATGAAAAACTGTTTTTT. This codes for CASSRQNNEKLFF.

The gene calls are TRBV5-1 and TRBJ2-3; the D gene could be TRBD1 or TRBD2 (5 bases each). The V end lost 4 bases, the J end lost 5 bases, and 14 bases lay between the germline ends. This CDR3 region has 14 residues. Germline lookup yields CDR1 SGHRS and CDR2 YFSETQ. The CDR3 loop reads CASSLGTVRDTQYF. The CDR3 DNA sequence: TGCGCCAGCAGCCTCGGGACGGTGAGAGATACGCAGTATTTT.

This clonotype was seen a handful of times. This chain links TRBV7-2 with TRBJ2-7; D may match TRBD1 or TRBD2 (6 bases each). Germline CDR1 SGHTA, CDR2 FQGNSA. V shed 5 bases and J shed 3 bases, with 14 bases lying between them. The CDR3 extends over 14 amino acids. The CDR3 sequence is CASSPFGGHYEQYF. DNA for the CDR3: TGTGCCAGCAGCCCATTTGGGGGGCACTACGAGCAGTACTTC. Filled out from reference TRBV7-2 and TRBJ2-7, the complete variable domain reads GAGVSQSPSNKVTEKGKDVELRCDPISGHTALYWYRQSLGQGLEFLIYFQGNSAPDKSGLPSDRFSAERTGGSVSTLTIQRTQQEDSAVYLCASSPFGGHYEQYFGPGTRLTVT.

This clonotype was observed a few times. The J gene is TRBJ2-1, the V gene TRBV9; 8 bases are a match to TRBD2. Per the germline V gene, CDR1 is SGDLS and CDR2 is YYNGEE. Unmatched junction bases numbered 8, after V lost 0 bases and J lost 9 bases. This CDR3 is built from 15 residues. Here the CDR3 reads CASSVGSAGGSEQFF. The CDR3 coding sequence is TGTGCCAGCAGCGTAGGAAGCGCGGGGGGTAGTGAGCAGTTCTTC.

The CDR3 coding sequence is TGTGCCAGCGGGCGGGACACCCTATCTGGGGCCAACGTCCTGACTTTC. It encodes CASGRDTLSGANVLTF. The chain has TRBV12-3 or TRBV12-4 and TRBJ2-6; possibly TRBD1 or TRBD2 for D (6 bases each). The V gene lost 8 bases and the J gene lost 1 base, with 15 bases spanning the gap. CDR3 length: 16 amino acids.

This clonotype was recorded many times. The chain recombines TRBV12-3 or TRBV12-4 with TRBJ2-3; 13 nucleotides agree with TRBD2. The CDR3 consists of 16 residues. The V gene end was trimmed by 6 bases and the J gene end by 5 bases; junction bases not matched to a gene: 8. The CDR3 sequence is CASRVLAGGPVDTQYF. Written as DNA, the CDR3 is TGTGCCAGCAGGGTACTAGCGGGGGGGCCGGTAGATACGCAGTATTTT.

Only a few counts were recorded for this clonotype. CDR3 residues: CASSLALGTPRGETQYF. The CDR3 bases are TGTGCCAGCAGCTTAGCCCTCGGGACTCCGAGGGGGGAGACCCAGTACTTC. J is TRBJ2-5 and V is TRBV7-2; D tentatively fits TRBD1 or TRBD2 (6 bases each). V lost 0 bases and J 5 bases, leaving 19 bases between the germline ends. CDR3 length: 17 amino acids. CDR1 SGHTA and CDR2 FQGNSA come from the germline V gene.

CDR3 region: CASRGRLSSGNTIYF. In DNA form, the CDR3 reads TGTGCCAGCAGAGGACGGCTAAGCTCTGGAAACACCATATATTTT. This chain links TRBV6-1 with TRBJ1-3, with D unclear. V was shortened by 6 bases and J by 0 bases, with 12 bases between the two germline ends. The V gene's germline CDR1 is MNHNS and CDR2 SASEGT. The CDR3 spans 15 residues.

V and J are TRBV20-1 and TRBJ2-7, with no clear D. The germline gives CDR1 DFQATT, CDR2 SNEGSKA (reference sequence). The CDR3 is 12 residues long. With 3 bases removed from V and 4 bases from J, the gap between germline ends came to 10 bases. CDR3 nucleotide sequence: TGCAGTGCTAGTGTCCAGTCATACGAGCAGTACTTC. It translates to CSASVQSYEQYF.

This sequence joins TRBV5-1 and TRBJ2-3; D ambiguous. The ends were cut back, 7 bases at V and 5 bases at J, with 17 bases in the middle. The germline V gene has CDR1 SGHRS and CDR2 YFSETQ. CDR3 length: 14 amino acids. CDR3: CASGLASAQDTQYF. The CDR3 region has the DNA TGCGCCAGCGGATTAGCCTCGGCACAAGATACGCAGTATTTT.

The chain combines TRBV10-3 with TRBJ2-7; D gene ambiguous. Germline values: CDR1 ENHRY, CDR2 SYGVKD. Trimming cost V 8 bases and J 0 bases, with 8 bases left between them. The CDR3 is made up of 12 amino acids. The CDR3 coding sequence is TGTGCCATCGGCGTACCCTCCTACGAGCAGTACTTC. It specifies CAIGVPSYEQYF.

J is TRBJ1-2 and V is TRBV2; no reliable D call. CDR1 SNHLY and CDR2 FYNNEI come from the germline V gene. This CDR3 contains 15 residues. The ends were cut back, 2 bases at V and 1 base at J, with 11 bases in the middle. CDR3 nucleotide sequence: TGTGCCAGCAGTGAATTTCGTGAGGGTAACTATGGCTACACCTTC. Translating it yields CASSEFREGNYGYTF.

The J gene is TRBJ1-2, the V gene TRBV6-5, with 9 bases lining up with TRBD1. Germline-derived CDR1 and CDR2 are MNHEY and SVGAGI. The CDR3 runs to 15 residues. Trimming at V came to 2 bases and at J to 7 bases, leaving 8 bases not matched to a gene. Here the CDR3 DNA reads TGTGCCAGCAGTTACGGGACAGGGCCTTTCGGTGGCTACACCTTC. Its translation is CASSYGTGPFGGYTF.